One and the same sample provided the 31 T cell receptor beta chains below, sequenced in a study of T cells in Graves' hyperthyroidism and ophthalmopathy. Regions amplified from RNA transcripts were the TCR beta CDR3 regions. A first-round RT-PCR of the TCR CDR3 used the HTBI primer set. From the multiplex PCR reads, TCRdb called clonotypes with MiXCR, one entry per CDR3 protein. The sample consists of around 480,000 distinct CDR3 sequences, about an eighth of them appearing once. Sequencing was performed on blood. Every receptor here comes from a woman between 18 and 29 years old with Graves' hyperthyroidism.

This clonotype was recorded at least ten times. The genes are TRBV13 and TRBJ2-5; 7 bases match TRBD1. There are 13 residues in the CDR3. The J segment lost 4 bases and the V segment lost 5 bases, leaving 4 bases of the junction unmatched. The V gene's germline CDR1 is PRHDT and CDR2 FYEKMQ (reference sequence). The CDR3: CASSRGGGETQYF. The DNA of the CDR3 is TGTGCCAGCAGCCGAGGGGGCGGAGAGACCCAGTACTTC.

The chain carries TRBV29-1 and TRBJ2-1; D possibly corresponds to TRBD1 (5 bases). The CDR3 covers 14 residues. V gave up 7 bases and J gave up 8 bases, with 21 bases separating them. Germline CDR1 reads SQVTM; CDR2 reads ANQGSEA. The CDR3: CSAEQVNVGDEQFF. The CDR3 region has the DNA TGCAGCGCGGAACAGGTAAACGTCGGCGATGAGCAGTTCTTC.

At least ten counts were recorded for this clonotype. V is TRBV12-3 or TRBV12-4 and J is TRBJ2-1; 13 bases fit TRBD2. CDR3 length: 15 amino acids. Unmatched junction bases numbered 5, after V lost 6 bases and J lost 6 bases. The chain's CDR3 is CASSSTSGRFNEQFF. The CDR3 nucleotides are TGTGCCAGCAGCTCGACTAGCGGGAGGTTCAATGAGCAGTTCTTC.

This clonotype was detected ten times or more. The chain is built from TRBV11-2 and TRBJ1-1; 7 bases are shared with TRBD1. Germline CDR1 reads SGHAT; CDR2 reads FQNNGV. Germline trimming cut 5 bases from V and 3 bases from J; bases unmatched to any gene: 9. This CDR3 has 15 residues. CDR3 in DNA: TGTGCCAGCAGCAAGGAGGGGGCGGCATACACTGAAGCTTTCTTT. Translated: CASSKEGAAYTEAFF.

This clonotype was observed many times. This sequence joins TRBV3-1 and TRBJ2-2; D is perhaps TRBD2 (6 bases). In germline, CDR1 is LGHDT, CDR2 YNNKEL (reference sequence). CDR3 length equals 16 residues. Trimming removed 0 bases at V and 7 bases at J, with 15 bases between. The CDR3 coding sequence is TGTGCCAGCAGCCAAGACGGAGGGGCCGTAGGCGGGGAGCTGTTTTTT. Translating gives CASSQDGGAVGGELFF.

This clonotype was picked up many times. The rearrangement links TRBV3-1 to TRBJ2-5; D is unclear. CDR1 and CDR2 (germline): LGHDT, YNNKEL (reference sequence). This CDR3 comprises 13 residues. Trimming pared 4 bases from V and 4 bases from J, leaving 10 bases between. CDR3 nucleotide sequence: TGTGCCAGCAGCCCCCCGACTCGAGAGACCCAGTACTTC. Its protein product is CASSPPTRETQYF.

This clonotype has a handful of counts. The chain is built from TRBV5-1 and TRBJ1-2; no clear D. The V and J ends lost 2 bases and 4 bases respectively, with 15 bases between them. This CDR3 has 15 residues. CDR1 and CDR2 from the germline V gene are SGHRS and YFSETQ. CDR3 DNA: TGCGCCAGCAGCTTTGACTACAGCGAGGGCTATGGCTACACCTTC. Protein sequence: CASSFDYSEGYGYTF.

This clonotype has more than one count but fewer than ten. This rearrangement joins TRBV4-1 to TRBJ2-7; TRBD1 agrees at 7 bases. The CDR3 extends over 16 amino acids. Looked up from germline, CDR1 is MGHRA and CDR2 is YSYEKL. V was clipped by 4 bases and J by 3 bases; unmatched bases: 12. The CDR3 sequence is CASSPNSGQLIYEQYF. The CDR3 DNA follows: TGCGCCAGCAGCCCTAACTCGGGACAGCTTATCTACGAGCAGTACTTC.

The V call is TRBV30, the J call TRBJ1-4; D not certain. V was trimmed by 2 bases and J by 5 bases, leaving 21 bases between them. The V gene's germline CDR1 is GTSNPN and CDR2 SVGIG (reference sequence). CDR3 length: 17 residues. The CDR3 loop reads CAWSTRSQAGGNEKLFF. CDR3 nucleotide sequence: TGTGCCTGGAGTACCCGTAGTCAAGCAGGTGGAAATGAAAAACTGTTTTTT.

In its sample, this clonotype was seen many times. The rearrangement uses TRBV12-3 or TRBV12-4 and TRBJ1-3, with D unclear. The CDR3 contains 11 residues. V lost 6 bases, J lost 7 bases, and 7 bases lay in between. CDR3 coding DNA: TGTGCCAGCAGCCCCCTGAACACCATATATTTT. Protein product: CASSPLNTIYF.

This clonotype showed up just a few times. The gene calls are TRBV24-1 and TRBJ2-3; a weak D match, TRBD2 (5 bases). V gave up 9 bases and J gave up 2 bases, with 14 bases separating them. There are 14 residues in the CDR3. CDR1 and CDR2 (germline): KGHDR, SFDVKD. CDR3 coding DNA: TGTGCCACCGGTCGAAGCGGTTACACAGATACGCAGTATTTT. Translated: CATGRSGYTDTQYF.

This clonotype was counted many times. The chain combines TRBV5-1 with TRBJ2-1, with TRBD2 identical over 7 bases. CDR1 and CDR2 from the germline V gene are SGHRS and YFSETQ. V lost 4 bases, J lost 5 bases, and 3 bases stayed unmatched. This CDR3 spans 13 amino acids. The CDR3 DNA follows: TGCGCCAGCAGCCCTAGCGGCCACAATGAGCAGTTCTTC. Its protein is CASSPSGHNEQFF.

The chain is built from TRBV11-3 and TRBJ2-2; 7 bases map to TRBD2. V was pared by 3 bases and J by 4 bases, with 5 bases of the junction left unmatched. Germline V lookup: CDR1 SGHNT, CDR2 YENEEA. This CDR3 is 15 amino acids long. Here the CDR3 reads CASSFGGRATGELFF. CDR3 sequence (DNA): TGTGCCAGCAGCTTCGGTGGGAGGGCCACCGGGGAGCTGTTTTTT.

V and J are TRBV19 and TRBJ2-5, with TRBD2 identical over 10 bases. Per the germline V gene, CDR1 is LNHDA and CDR2 is SQIVND (reference sequence). The V segment lost 3 bases and the J segment 5 bases; nucleotides outside the gene matches: 6. The CDR3 contains 15 residues. Written as DNA, the CDR3 is TGTGCCAGTAGTATCGGGCTAGCGGGAGTTGAGACCCAGTACTTC. Its protein is CASSIGLAGVETQYF.

This clonotype was seen at least ten times. The chain is built from TRBV12-3 or TRBV12-4 and TRBJ1-4, with 7 positions matching TRBD1. The CDR3 length is 19 residues. V trimming: 6 bases; J trimming: 3 bases; junction bases outside the gene matches: 19. CDR3 coding DNA: TGTGCCAGCAGGCTTGGGGCGGCAGGGGGAGATGCAGCTAATGAAAAACTGTTTTTT. As protein: CASRLGAAGGDAANEKLFF.

This clonotype has ten or more counts. The chain has TRBV19 and TRBJ1-1; TRBD1 agrees at 9 bases. The CDR3 is 16 residues long. CDR1 and CDR2 (germline): LNHDA, SQIVND (reference sequence). Germline trimming cut 2 bases from V and 6 bases from J; bases unmatched to any gene: 10. The CDR3 sequence is CASSIITGTGWPEAFF. The CDR3 nucleotides are TGTGCCAGTAGTATAATCACCGGGACAGGGTGGCCTGAAGCTTTCTTT. The variable domain in full, with the rest retrieved from reference TRBV19 and TRBJ1-1, is DGGITQSPKYLFRKEGQNVTLSCEQNLNHDAMYWYRQDPGQGLRLIYYSQIVNDFQKGDIAEGYSVSREKKESFPLTVTSAQKNPTAFYLCASSIITGTGWPEAFFGQGTRLTVV.

This clonotype was counted only a few times. The chain combines TRBV5-1 with TRBJ2-7; D ambiguous. In germline, CDR1 is SGHRS, CDR2 YFSETQ. V was trimmed by 2 bases and J by 4 bases, leaving 16 bases between them. The CDR3 extends over 15 amino acids. The CDR3, as DNA: TGCGCCAGCAGCTTCGATGACTTCCTCTTTTACGAGCAGTACTTC. Its translation is CASSFDDFLFYEQYF.

V and J are TRBV12-3 or TRBV12-4 and TRBJ2-2, with 8 nucleotides matching TRBD2. The trim removed 0 bases at V and 6 bases at J, leaving 6 bases unmatched. This CDR3 comprises 16 residues. The CDR3 sequence is CASSLAGRRGAGELFF. In DNA, the CDR3 is TGTGCCAGCAGTTTAGCGGGACGGCGGGGGGCCGGGGAGCTGTTTTTT.

This clonotype was recorded at least ten times. The chain links TRBV6-1 to TRBJ2-7; no definite D call. Germline V gives CDR1 MNHNS, CDR2 SASEGT. Trimming left V 7 bases short and J 0 bases short, with 13 bases between. This CDR3 has 14 amino acids. The CDR3 nucleotides read TGTGCCAGCATATTAGACACCTACTCCTACGAGCAGTACTTC. Translation: CASILDTYSYEQYF.

This clonotype was counted only a few times. The V and J genes are TRBV6-1 and TRBJ2-1; no firm D call. Trimming removed 3 bases at V and 4 bases at J, with 13 bases between. This CDR3 has 15 amino acids. Germline CDR1 and CDR2: MNHNS and SASEGT. The CDR3: CASSEETQLYNEQFF. The CDR3 DNA reads as TGTGCCAGCAGTGAGGAGACTCAGTTATACAATGAGCAGTTCTTC.

About this clonotype itself: A single base separates this from a much larger clone, so it may be a read error. This rearrangement joins TRBV2 to TRBJ2-1, with D uncertain. In germline, CDR1 is SNHLY, CDR2 FYNNEI. This CDR3 contains 14 residues. CDR3 region: CASSESQAYNEQLF. The CDR3 DNA sequence: TGTGCCAGCAGTGAAAGTCAGGCCTACAATGAGCAGCTCTTC. Combining the CDR3 with reference TRBV2 and TRBJ2-1 gives the whole variable domain EPEVTQTPSHQVTQMGQEVILRCVPISNHLYFYWYRQILGQKVEFLVSFYNNEISEKSEIFDDQFSVERPDGSNFTLKIRSTKLEDSAMYFCASSESQAYNEQLFGPGTRLTVL.

As to this clonotype: The junction does not match germline at one end; this may be a read error. V and J are TRBV30 and TRBJ1-1, with D unresolved. CDR1 GTSNPN and CDR2 SVGIG come from the germline V gene (reference sequence). The CDR3 has 14 amino acids. DNA of the CDR3: TGTGCCAGGAGCTTAAGGCTTGGCGGCACTGAAGCTTTCTTT. This sequence encodes CARSLRLGGTEAFF.

This clonotype was found many times. The rearrangement joins TRBV6-2 or TRBV6-3 to TRBJ2-7; a possible D gene is TRBD1 (6 bases). The CDR3 consists of 12 residues. The V gene's germline CDR1 is MNHEY and CDR2 SVGEGT. The V gene lost 11 bases and the J gene lost 0 bases, with 11 bases spanning the gap. CDR3 amino acids: CASRGGSYEQYV. The CDR3 DNA follows: TGTGCCTCCCGAGGGGGCTCCTACGAGCAGTACGTC.

This clonotype was seen ten or more times. The chain joins TRBV7-2 to TRBJ2-1, with 7 positions matching TRBD2. Per the germline V gene, CDR1 is SGHTA and CDR2 is FQGNSA. V dropped 5 bases and J dropped 8; count of bases not matched to a gene: 12. CDR3 size: 15 residues. CDR3 DNA sequence: TGTGCCAGCAGCGAACCCGGCGGGAGTAGCGATGAGCAGTTCTTC. Translating gives CASSEPGGSSDEQFF.

This clonotype occurred many times. The V and J genes are TRBV7-9 and TRBJ2-7, with D possibly matching TRBD1 (7 bases). Germline values: CDR1 SEHNR, CDR2 FQNEAQ (reference sequence). With 5 bases removed from V and 6 bases from J, the gap between germline ends came to 20 bases. The CDR3 loop spans 15 amino acids. The CDR3 is CASSPPPGGPLEQYF. In nucleotides, the CDR3 is TGTGCCAGCAGCCCCCCGCCAGGGGGGCCTCTCGAGCAGTACTTC.

On this clonotype itself: A junction end diverges from the germline sequence, so it may reflect a read error. The chain combines TRBV19 with TRBJ2-7; TRBD2 matches 12 bases. The germline V gene has CDR1 LNHDA and CDR2 SQIVND (reference sequence). The CDR3 runs to 19 residues. CDR3: CTSSTPPHASGRAIVEQYF. The CDR3 DNA is TGTACCAGTAGTACCCCCCCACACGCTAGCGGGAGGGCCATTGTCGAGCAGTACTTC.

V usage is TRBV10-3 and J usage is TRBJ2-3; D might be TRBD2 (5 bases). This CDR3 spans 16 amino acids. The V gene lost 4 bases and the J gene lost 0 bases, with 14 bases spanning the gap. Germline V gives CDR1 ENHRY, CDR2 SYGVKD. The DNA of the CDR3 is TGTGCCATCAGTGTGTCGAGCCTAGCTAGCACAGATACGCAGTATTTT. Amino acid sequence: CAISVSSLASTDTQYF.

This clonotype occurred many times. The CDR3 DNA reads as TGCGCCAGCAGCCAAGGACAGGGAGACTATGGCTACACCTTC. Translated: CASSQGQGDYGYTF. This sequence joins TRBV5-1 and TRBJ1-2, with TRBD1 matching 8 bases. Germline V gene data show CDR1 as SGHRS and CDR2 as YFSETQ. The CDR3 is 14 residues long. Losses at the gene ends were 4 bases for V and 3 bases for J; bases not matched to a gene: 5.

This clonotype appeared many times. The V gene is TRBV7-2, the J gene TRBJ2-3, with 8 bases aligning to TRBD2. The V and J ends lost 3 bases and 0 bases, in that order; junction bases with no gene match: 14. CDR1 SGHTA and CDR2 FQGNSA come from the germline V gene. The CDR3 covers 19 residues. The CDR3 loop is CASSFYAGGGPLSTDTQYF. CDR3 bases: TGTGCCAGCAGCTTTTACGCGGGAGGAGGTCCTTTAAGCACAGATACGCAGTATTTT.

The sample holds many counts of this clonotype. The chain recombines TRBV5-1 with TRBJ2-1, with D perhaps being TRBD1 or TRBD2 (5 bases each). The CDR3 is made up of 13 amino acids. V was shortened by 4 bases and J by 10 bases, with 15 bases between the two germline ends. CDR1 is SGHRS, CDR2 YFSETQ, per germline. The CDR3 region is CASSPGRRIEQFF. CDR3 in DNA: TGCGCCAGCAGCCCGGGACGGAGGATAGAGCAGTTCTTC.

This clonotype occurred many times. This CDR3 is CASSLERSGNTGELFF. CDR3 nucleotide sequence: TGTGCCAGCAGCCTCGAGCGGAGCGGGAACACCGGGGAGCTGTTTTTT. The chain joins TRBV5-6 to TRBJ2-2; D might be TRBD2 (5 bases). Trimming took 4 bases from V and 1 from J, leaving 14 bases between them. Germline V CDR1 and CDR2: SGHDT, YYEEEE. The CDR3 totals 16 residues.